The 19 T cell receptor beta chains reported below all come from one sample, sequenced in a study of T cell responses to AZD1222 COVID-19 vaccine. The assay was immunoSEQ multiplex PCR, and TCRdb's table has in-frame clones only and misses some. The sample lists some 130,000 clones, 90% to 95% occurring once. This specimen was peripheral blood, taken on day 0 of AZD1222 vaccination. Receptors were obtained from an adult in good health.

V is TRBV5-6 and J is TRBJ2-3, with D unresolved. Trimming removed 1 base from V and 6 bases from J, with 3 bases in between. CDR3 length: 11 residues. Germline V CDR1 and CDR2: SGHDT, YYEEEE. CDR3 amino acids: CASSLKDTQYF. CDR3 coding DNA: TGTGCCAGCAGCTTGAAGGATACGCAGTATTTT.

A remark on this clone: Germline and junction disagree at one end, which may indicate a read error. V and J are TRBV13 and TRBJ1-1; D is unclear. The CDR3 spans 13 residues. Germline V gene sequence: CDR1 PRHDT, CDR2 FYEKMQ (reference sequence). DNA for the CDR3: TGTGCCAGCAGAACAAATCTGAAAACTGAAGCTTTCTTT. Protein sequence: CASRTNLKTEAFF. The entire variable domain, with the rest obtained from reference TRBV13 and TRBJ1-1, is as follows: AAGVIQSPRHLIKEKRETATLKCYPIPRHDTVYWYQQGPGQDPQFLISFYEKMQSDKGSIPDRFSAQQFSDYHSELNMSSLELGDSALYFCASRTNLKTEAFFGQGTRLTVV.

J is TRBJ1-3 and V is TRBV7-2; 9 bases are a match to TRBD1. Per germline, CDR1 SGHTA and CDR2 FQGNSA. There are 16 residues in the CDR3. The ends lost 5 bases at V and 0 bases at J; junction bases unmatched: 5. The CDR3 is CASSPGTGNSGNTIYF. As DNA, the CDR3 is TGTGCCAGCAGCCCCGGGACAGGGAACTCTGGAAACACCATATATTTT. Full variable domain (outside the CDR3, taken from reference TRBV7-2 and TRBJ1-3): GAGVSQSPSNKVTEKGKDVELRCDPISGHTALYWYRQSLGQGLEFLIYFQGNSAPDKSGLPSDRFSAERTGGSVSTLTIQRTQQEDSAVYLCASSPGTGNSGNTIYFGEGSWLTVV.

The rearrangement uses TRBV29-1 and TRBJ2-1, with 7 bases lining up with TRBD2. The CDR3 covers 14 residues. J was trimmed by 4 bases and V by 7 bases; bases with no gene match: 10. The germline gives CDR1 SQVTM, CDR2 ANQGSEA. The DNA of the CDR3 is TGCAGCGCCGCCCGGGGCGGGAGTTACAATGAGCAGTTCTTC. It specifies CSAARGGSYNEQFF.

V gene TRBV6-5 combines with J gene TRBJ1-3; D remains unclear. CDR3 length: 13 amino acids. The germline gives CDR1 MNHEY, CDR2 SVGAGI. V was clipped by 5 bases and J by 3 bases, with 8 bases between them. As DNA, the CDR3 is TGTGCCAGCAGTCCCCACTATGGAAACACCATATATTTT. It translates to CASSPHYGNTIYF.

The genes are TRBV19 and TRBJ2-1; TRBD2 aligns across 10 bases. The V gene end was trimmed by 3 bases and the J gene end by 9 bases; junction bases not matched to a gene: 8. CDR1 is LNHDA and CDR2 is SQIVND in the germline V gene (reference sequence). The CDR3 is 15 amino acids. For the CDR3, the DNA is TGTGCCAGTAGTATCTCTCCTAGCGGGAGTTCTGAGCAGTTCTTC. Protein sequence: CASSISPSGSSEQFF.

This clone has only a few counts. The J gene is TRBJ1-2, the V gene TRBV3-1 (or the pseudogene TRBV3-2), with TRBD1 matching 9 bases. CDR1 is LGHDT, CDR2 YNNKEL, per germline (reference sequence). The CDR3 has 16 residues. V was clipped by 4 bases and J by 7 bases; unmatched bases: 13. The CDR3 reads CASSPTGGVNMVGYTF. The CDR3 DNA sequence: TGTGCCAGCAGCCCTACAGGGGGCGTAAACATGGTTGGCTACACCTTC.

The V and J genes are TRBV4-1 and TRBJ2-7; D unclear. V lost 1 base and J lost 7, with 5 bases in between. This CDR3 is built from 11 residues. CDR1 is MGHRA, CDR2 YSYEKL, per germline. The CDR3 reads CASSQGPEQYF. In nucleotides, the CDR3 is TGCGCCAGCAGCCAAGGGCCTGAGCAGTACTTC.

The chain has TRBV9 and TRBJ1-1; no firm D call. Trimming left V 2 bases short and J 4 bases short, with 6 bases between. CDR1 and CDR2 (germline): SGDLS, YYNGEE. This CDR3 contains 12 residues. CDR3 amino acids: CASSVLGTEAFF. The CDR3 DNA sequence: TGTGCCAGCAGCGTTCTAGGCACTGAAGCTTTCTTT. The full variable domain, rest sourced from reference TRBV9 and TRBJ1-1, is DSGVTQTPKHLITATGQRVTLRCSPRSGDLSVYWYQQSLDQGLQFLIQYYNGEERAKGNILERFSAQQFPDLHSELNLSSLELGDSALYFCASSVLGTEAFFGQGTRLTVV.

The V and J genes are TRBV12-3 or TRBV12-4 and TRBJ1-5, with D unclear. The CDR3 is made up of 13 amino acids. V shed 3 bases and J shed 4 bases, with 7 bases lying between them. The CDR3 loop reads CASSFRENQPQHF. The CDR3 DNA sequence: TGTGCCAGCAGTTTTAGGGAAAATCAGCCCCAGCATTTT.

This chain joins TRBV9 and TRBJ2-3; D gene unclear. Germline values: CDR1 SGDLS, CDR2 YYNGEE. V was clipped by 0 bases and J by 0 bases, with 11 bases between them. The CDR3 contains 16 residues. The CDR3 DNA follows: TGTGCCAGCAGCGTAGGTCCCGACTTAAGCACAGATACGCAGTATTTT. Protein product: CASSVGPDLSTDTQYF.

The rearrangement links TRBV5-1 to TRBJ2-1; D is undetermined. V was clipped by 1 base and J by 11 bases, with 10 bases between them. Germline CDR1 SGHRS, CDR2 YFSETQ. The CDR3 contains 12 residues. The CDR3 loop is CASSLPLEKQFF. CDR3 DNA sequence: TGCGCCAGCAGCTTGCCCCTAGAAAAGCAGTTCTTC.

The chain employs TRBV27 and TRBJ2-7, with no clear D. The CDR3 extends over 15 amino acids. Trimming cost V 2 bases and J 0 bases, with 11 bases left between them. Germline V gene lookup returns CDR1 MNHEY and CDR2 SMNVEV (reference sequence). CDR3 bases: TGTGCCAGCAGTTTAGTCGGGCTAAGCTCCTACGAGCAGTACTTC. Translating it yields CASSLVGLSSYEQYF.

The chain is built from TRBV4-2 and TRBJ2-7, with D tentatively TRBD1 (6 bases). The CDR3 is 14 amino acids. Trimming left V 0 bases short and J 5 bases short, with 11 bases between. Germline CDR1 LGHNA, CDR2 YNFKEQ. CDR3 loop: CASSQETGRDEQYF. For the CDR3, the DNA is TGTGCCAGCAGCCAAGAAACAGGGCGGGACGAGCAGTACTTC.

The chain is built from TRBV7-9 and TRBJ1-5; no clear D gene. From germline, CDR1 is SEHNR and CDR2 FQNEAQ (reference sequence). CDR3 length: 13 amino acids. V lost 5 bases and J lost 6, with 11 bases in between. The CDR3 loop is CASSPPLGQPQHF. CDR3 nucleotide sequence: TGTGCCAGCAGCCCCCCGCTTGGTCAGCCCCAGCATTTT.

The chain recombines TRBV5-1 with TRBJ2-1; 11 positions agree with TRBD2. CDR1 and CDR2 (germline): SGHRS, YFSETQ. V dropped 4 bases and J dropped 0; count of bases not matched to a gene: 3. The CDR3 has 16 residues. In DNA form, the CDR3 reads TGCGCCAGCAGCGCAGGGACTAGCGGCTCCTACAATGAGCAGTTCTTC. Protein sequence: CASSAGTSGSYNEQFF.

The DNA for the CDR3 is TGCGCCAGCAGCTTGAACGGTCGAGGCACAGATACGCAGTATTTT. This translates into CASSLNGRGTDTQYF. The gene calls are TRBV5-1 and TRBJ2-3; D uncertain. Germline assignment: CDR1 SGHRS and CDR2 YFSETQ. Trimming left V 1 base short and J 1 base short, with 10 bases between. There are 15 residues in the CDR3.

This clone was detected only once. This chain connects TRBV6-2 or TRBV6-3 to TRBJ1-1; D is unresolved. This CDR3 has 15 amino acids. Germline-derived CDR1 and CDR2 are MNHEY and SVGEGT. V gave up 1 base and J gave up 0 bases, with 9 bases separating them. CDR3 nucleotides: TGTGCCAGCAGTTACTGGAAAGGGATGAACACTGAAGCTTTCTTT. Translated: CASSYWKGMNTEAFF.

J is TRBJ1-2 and V is TRBV18; TRBD1 might be the D (6 bases). The CDR3 covers 15 residues. The germline V and J ends were trimmed by 3 bases and 0 bases, with 11 bases remaining between them. Germline CDR1 and CDR2: KGHSH and LQKENI. The CDR3 region is CASSPTDRSNYGYTF. The CDR3 DNA sequence: TGTGCCAGCTCACCTACAGACAGGTCTAACTATGGCTACACCTTC. Looking up the rest from reference TRBV18 and TRBJ1-2 gives the full variable domain: NAGVMQNPRHLVRRRGQEARLRCSPMKGHSHVYWYRQLPEEGLKFMVYLQKENIIDESGMPKERFSAEFPKEGPSILRIQQVVRGDSAAYFCASSPTDRSNYGYTFGSGTRLTVV.